Listed below are T cell receptor beta chains from one sample, sequenced in a study of T cell responses to AZD1222 COVID-19 vaccine. This table comes from immunoSEQ multiplex PCR, and its TCRdb copy is limited to in-frame clones, with some not included. The sample records 95,000 to 100,000 clones, 70% to 90% being singletons. The specimen was peripheral blood, collected on day 0 of AZD1222 vaccination. The receptor source for this set is an adult in good health. Both conserved end residues are part of each CDR3. The D gene is left open where the match is weak. Clone size is given for some rows only: seen once, a few or many times, or a class if the clone is expanded.

>.|TRBV9|TRBJ1-1|once
TGTGCCAGCAGCCCAACTGGATCTTCTTCTACTGAAGCTTTCTTT
CASSPTGSSSTEAFF
>TRBD1|TRBV28|TRBJ1-2|.
TGTGCCGTGGTCACAGGGGATTCGTATGGCTACACCTTC
CAVVTGDSYGYTF
>.|TRBV29-1|TRBJ1-3|few
TGCAGCGTGCTCTTCCAGTTTAGCTCTGGAAACACCATATATTTT
CSVLFQFSSGNTIYF
>TRBD2|TRBV27|TRBJ2-3|.
TGTGCCAGCAGTTTCTCGCAGAGCGGGAGGAGCACAGATACGCAGTATTTT
CASSFSQSGRSTDTQYF
>.|TRBV5-6|TRBJ2-7|.
TGTGCCAGCAGCGTGAGGGCCCACGAGCAGTACTTC
CASSVRAHEQYF
>.|TRBV28|TRBJ2-7|.
TGTGCCAGCAGTTTAAGGTCCTACGAGCAGTACTTC
CASSLRSYEQYF
>TRBD1|TRBV5-6|TRBJ1-2|.
TGTGCCAGCAGCCCGGGACAGAACTATGGCTACACCTTC
CASSPGQNYGYTF
>.|TRBV2|TRBJ2-5|.
TGTGCCAGCAGTGTTAATGTTCCGTATGAGACCCAGTACTTC
CASSVNVPYETQYF
>TRBD2|TRBV7-3|TRBJ2-2|.
TGTGCCAGCAGCGAGCGGGGGGCGCGAACCGGGGAGCTGTTTTTT
CASSERGARTGELFF
>.|TRBV29-1|TRBJ1-2|few
TGCAGCGTTGGAGTAGGGGGAGACTATGGCTACACCTTC
CSVGVGGDYGYTF
>.|TRBV4-1|TRBJ1-5|once
TGCGCCAGCAGCCCAGCTCGGGGTCAGCCCCAGCATTTT
CASSPARGQPQHF
>TRBD1|TRBV2|TRBJ1-1|.
TGTGCCAGCAAACGGGACAGGGGTGCTGAAGCTTTCTTT
CASKRDRGAEAFF
>.|TRBV7-2|TRBJ1-1|.
TGTGCCAGCAGCTTAGATGGAGGGCACACTTCGTATGCTTTCTTT
CASSLDGGHTSYAFF
>.|TRBV7-8|TRBJ1-1|once
TGTGCCAGCAGCATAAGTGCGGCATTTCCAAACACTGAAGCTTTCTTT
CASSISAAFPNTEAFF
>TRBD1|TRBV5-1|TRBJ1-1|few
TGCGCCAGCAGCCGATCAGGGGGCCGCACTGAAGCTTTCTTT
CASSRSGGRTEAFF
>.|TRBV6-1|TRBJ1-1|.
TGTGCCAGCAGTGACAGTTCCCAGGGGCCCAGGGGAGCTTTCTTT
CASSDSSQGPRGAFF
>.|TRBV7-6|TRBJ1-2|.
TGTGCCAGCAGCTTAGAGGAGAACATTCAGGGCATCGGATATGGCTACACCTTC
CASSLEENIQGIGYGYTF
>TRBD1|TRBV28|TRBJ2-7|.
TGTGCCAGCAGTTTGTGGACAGGGGGAAGGTACGAGCAGTACTTC
CASSLWTGGRYEQYF
>.|TRBV7-9|TRBJ1-2|few
TGTGCCAGCAGCTTAGTTGTGACAGCTAACTATGGCTACACCTTC
CASSLVVTANYGYTF
>TRBD1|TRBV27|TRBJ1-5|once
TGTGCCAGCGGGACAGGGGAGGTCGGGGGAGGCAATCAGCCCCAGCATTTT
CASGTGEVGGGNQPQHF